This T cell receptor beta chain is drawn from a study of T cells in Graves' hyperthyroidism and ophthalmopathy. Study-level background: Staff took peripheral blood when the initial diagnosis was made, before any treatment began.

Study results and limitations: Blood samples included most of the expanded thyroid clonotypes exceeding 0.001.

Hyperthyroidism in the patients, aged 18 to 65, was newly diagnosed and under 2 months in duration. Blood was sampled at initial diagnosis of hyperthyroidism, prior to onset of any ophthalmopathy symptoms. Trimming removed 2 bases from V and 0 bases from J; junction bases left unmatched: 11. The CDR3 consists of 17 residues. CDR1 is SGHRS, CDR2 YFSETQ, per germline. Comment on this clonotype: As yet, its antigen is unknown.

RNA transcripts were the template for amplifying TCR beta CDR3 regions. The HTBI primer set served for first-round RT-PCR of the TCR CDR3. Via MiXCR, TCRdb re-called the multiplex PCR reads, giving one row per CDR3 protein. Found here are around 380,000 distinct CDR3 sequences, 13% of them singletons; the top ten hold more than 20%. The chain recombines TRBV5-1 with TRBJ2-7; 7 bases agree with TRBD2. This TCR was sampled from a man aged 25-45 years with Graves' hyperthyroidism that later progressed to Graves' ophthalmopathy. Sequenced: blood. CDR3 sequence: CASSFRVGGYNSYEQYF. For the CDR3, the DNA is TGCGCCAGCAGCTTCCGGGTCGGGGGGTACAACTCCTACGAGCAGTACTTC.